The text below deals with one T cell receptor (beta chain). Urothelial carcinoma affected the patients, and it was locally advanced or metastatic. The data were obtained in a study of PD-L1 blockade in urothelial cancer. At the level of the study: Males with bladder-origin urothelial cancer made up about 85% of the roughly 29 patients. Researchers looked at the blood 3 weeks (second dose) and 6 weeks after treatment began.

With 5 bases removed from V and 2 bases from J, the gap between germline ends came to 33 bases. The CDR3 spans 21 residues. Germline assignment: CDR1 MDHEN and CDR2 SYDVKM. Sequencing was performed with immunoSEQ multiplex PCR; in TCRdb, only in-frame clones are kept and a portion is missing. Of tens of thousands of clones in the sample, 80% to 85% were seen once. Sequencing used PBMCs, obtained around atezolizumab (anti-PD-L1) treatment. V usage is TRBV28 and J usage is TRBJ2-5, with D perhaps matching TRBD2 (5 bases). The receptor was derived from a man between 65 and 85 years old with urothelial cancer. Written as DNA, the CDR3 is TGTGCCAGCAGTCAATGGGAGATATATTTTGGGTTAGAGTCGGGGCAAGAGACCCAGTACTTC. This encodes CASSQWEIYFGLESGQETQYF.